This T cell receptor (beta chain) was sequenced for a study of OX40 agonist ivuxolimab in advanced cancers. The CDR3 contains 13 residues. CDR1 is MDHEN, CDR2 SYDVKM, per germline. V lost 4 bases and J lost 2, with 8 bases in between. The repertoire was sequenced with immunoSEQ multiplex PCR; TCRdb's copy has only in-frame clones and lacks some. The sample has 90,000 to 100,000 clones, approximately 91% seen once. This clonotype was sampled from an adult with an advanced solid tumor such as melanoma, head and neck, liver or kidney cancer. This chain uses TRBV28 with TRBJ2-5, with a tentative D call TRBD2 (6 bases). Sequencing used CD4+ or CD8+ T cells sorted from blood, obtained in a trial of the OX40 agonist ivuxolimab. The CDR3 sequence is CASSSGGQETQYF. The CDR3 DNA sequence: TGTGCCAGCAGTTCTGGGGGGCAAGAGACCCAGTACTTC.